This is a list of T cell receptor beta chains from one sample in a study of shared clonotypes between healthy human individuals. Some clones are missing from TCRdb's copy, which holds only in-frame ones; the method was immunoSEQ multiplex PCR. The sample includes roughly 1,600,000 clones, about 98.5% of them seen just once. Material: naive CD4+ T cells sorted from blood. Source of these receptors: a man aged 25 to 40 in good health. Both conserved end residues are part of each CDR3. D genes are given only for firm matches. The size of a clone is reported for some rows only, either as once, few or many, or as a class for expanded clones.

TRBV9	TRBD2	-	TRBJ2-7	CASSAADRGTSGGSSYEQYF	TGTGCCAGCAGCGCAGCCGACAGGGGGACTAGCGGGGGCAGCTCCTACGAGCAGTACTTC
TRBV5-3	-	-	TRBJ2-2	CARSPGGATGELFF	TGTGCCAGAAGCCCGGGCGGCGCCACCGGGGAGCTGTTTTTT
TRBV19	-	-	TRBJ2-3	CASRSPGLVDTQYF	TGTGCCAGTAGGAGCCCCGGACTCGTCGATACGCAGTATTTT
TRBV7-2	-	-	TRBJ2-6	CASSLVGGNSGANVLTF	TGTGCCAGCAGCTTAGTAGGGGGAAACTCTGGGGCCAACGTCCTGACTTTC
TRBV7-9	-	-	TRBJ1-5	CASSNPPDRQPQHF	TGTGCCAGCAGCAACCCCCCGGATCGTCAGCCCCAGCATTTT
TRBV2	-	-	TRBJ2-7	CASSPAGEQYF	TGTGCCAGCAGTCCTGCGGGGGAGCAGTACTTC
TRBV6-6	TRBD1	-	TRBJ2-7	CASSDLRTGATYEQYF	TGTGCCAGCAGCGACCTTAGGACAGGGGCGACCTACGAGCAGTACTTC
TRBV5-6	TRBD1	-	TRBJ1-1	CASSSTGTGETEAFF	TGTGCCAGCAGCTCGACCGGGACAGGGGAGACTGAAGCTTTCTTT
TRBV2	TRBD1	-	TRBJ1-1	CASRAGTATEAFF	TGTGCCAGCAGAGCCGGGACAGCAACTGAAGCTTTCTTT
TRBV2	-	once	TRBJ2-7	CASSGDGITSHYEQYF	TGTGCCAGCAGTGGTGACGGGATAACTTCCCACTACGAGCAGTACTTC
TRBV28	-	-	TRBJ1-2	CASSLSSGTYGYTF	TGTGCCAGCAGTTTATCCTCGGGTACCTATGGCTACACCTTC
TRBV7-7	TRBD1	-	TRBJ2-2	CASSRYLGGANRPGELFF	TGTGCCAGCAGCCGATACTTAGGGGGCGCGAACAGGCCCGGGGAGCTGTTTTTT
TRBV28	-	once	TRBJ1-4	CASSTPGPLQFGEKLFF	TGTGCCAGCAGTACCCCGGGACCGCTTCAATTTGGGGAAAAACTGTTTTTT
TRBV6-6	TRBD1	-	TRBJ1-1	CASRGTGMNTEAFF	TGTGCCAGCAGGGGGACAGGCATGAACACTGAAGCTTTCTTT
TRBV19	-	-	TRBJ1-2	CASKEYFYGYTF	TGTGCCAGTAAGGAGTATTTCTATGGCTACACCTTC
TRBV5-1	TRBD1	-	TRBJ1-2	CASSRTTGNYGYTF	TGCGCCAGCAGCCGTACGACAGGGAACTATGGCTACACCTTC
TRBV18	-	-	TRBJ1-2	CASSPKASLGTNGYTF	TGTGCCAGCTCACCAAAGGCCTCTTTGGGGACAAATGGCTACACCTTC
TRBV30	TRBD2	-	TRBJ2-7	CAWSVQSGGRAVYEQYF	TGTGCCTGGAGTGTACAAAGTGGCGGGAGGGCCGTCTACGAGCAGTACTTC
TRBV2	-	-	TRBJ1-3	CASSAGTAGNTIYF	TGTGCCAGCAGCGCCGGGACGGCTGGAAACACCATATATTTT
TRBV7-9	TRBD1	-	TRBJ1-1	CASSPLGQKNTEAFF	TGTGCCAGCAGCCCCCTGGGACAGAAGAACACTGAAGCTTTCTTT
TRBV19	TRBD2	-	TRBJ2-1	CASSIGWGTSGRAEQFF	TGTGCCAGTAGTATAGGATGGGGGACTAGCGGGAGGGCGGAGCAGTTCTTC
TRBV19	TRBD2	-	TRBJ2-3	CASSSGTSGRPDTQYF	TGTGCCAGTAGTTCCGGGACTAGCGGGAGGCCAGATACGCAGTATTTT
TRBV11-2	TRBD1	-	TRBJ2-5	CASSFYRDSQETQYF	TGTGCCAGCAGCTTCTATCGGGACAGCCAAGAGACCCAGTACTTC
TRBV18	-	-	TRBJ2-2	CASSTKITGELFF	TGTGCCAGCTCAACAAAAATTACCGGGGAGCTGTTTTTT
TRBV4-1	-	once	TRBJ2-1	CASSQLQLLYNEQFF	TGCGCCAGCAGCCAACTCCAGCTACTCTACAATGAGCAGTTCTTC
TRBV4-2	-	-	TRBJ1-1	CASSRVYTEAFF	TGTGCCAGCAGCCGGGTGTACACTGAAGCTTTCTTT
TRBV7-9	-	-	TRBJ2-3	CASSLTPQDTQYF	TGTGCCAGCAGTTTGACACCCCAGGATACGCAGTATTTT
TRBV5-1	-	-	TRBJ2-2	CASSLSSTANTGELFF	TGCGCCAGCAGCTTGAGCTCTACAGCTAACACCGGGGAGCTGTTTTTT
TRBV5-6	-	-	TRBJ1-2	CASSLASGYTF	TGTGCCAGCAGCCTCGCCTCGGGCTACACCTTC
TRBV5-6	TRBD2	-	TRBJ2-7	CASSRTSGREYEQYF	TGTGCCAGCAGCCGGACTAGCGGGAGGGAATACGAGCAGTACTTC
TRBV11-2	TRBD2	-	TRBJ2-5	CASSSLAGGEKETQYF	TGTGCCAGCAGCTCCCTAGCGGGAGGGGAAAAGGAGACCCAGTACTTC
TRBV29-1	TRBD2	-	TRBJ2-1	CSVVAGVDNEQFF	TGCAGCGTTGTTGCGGGGGTCGACAATGAGCAGTTCTTC
TRBV11-2	TRBD2	-	TRBJ2-7	CASSTTSGSGYEQYF	TGTGCCAGCAGCACCACTAGCGGGAGTGGATACGAGCAGTACTTC
TRBV7-6	-	once	TRBJ1-1	CASSTKKNTEAFF	TGTGCCAGCAGCACAAAGAAAAACACTGAAGCTTTCTTT
TRBV7-3	-	-	TRBJ2-2	CASSSGRSGELFF	TGTGCCAGCAGCTCTGGACGTTCCGGGGAGCTGTTTTTT
TRBV19	TRBD2	-	TRBJ2-1	CASSMIGLREGLGNEQFF	TGTGCCAGTAGTATGATCGGATTACGGGAGGGCCTGGGGAATGAGCAGTTCTTC
TRBV2	TRBD2	-	TRBJ2-1	CASSALSGTTNEQFF	TGTGCCAGCAGTGCTTTATCCGGGACTACCAATGAGCAGTTCTTC
TRBV11-2	-	once	TRBJ2-7	CASSRTDYEQYF	TGTGCCAGCAGCCGTACAGACTACGAGCAGTACTTC
TRBV27	-	-	TRBJ2-3	CASSFQRATDTQYF	TGTGCCAGCAGTTTTCAGCGGGCCACAGATACGCAGTATTTT
TRBV18	-	-	TRBJ1-3	CASSPLGRSSSGNTIYF	TGTGCCAGCTCACCACTCGGACGGTCGAGCTCTGGAAACACCATATATTTT
TRBV5-4	-	-	TRBJ2-5	CASSLQGRETQYF	TGTGCCAGCAGCTTACAGGGCAGGGAGACCCAGTACTTC
TRBV30	-	-	TRBJ2-3	CAWSVGTDTQYF	TGTGCCTGGAGTGTAGGCACAGATACGCAGTATTTT
TRBV11-3	-	-	TRBJ2-1	CASSLDLSGDQNEQFF	TGTGCCAGCAGCTTAGATCTATCGGGAGATCAGAATGAGCAGTTCTTC
TRBV5-1	-	-	TRBJ2-5	CASSSSQLQETQYF	TGCGCCAGCAGCTCGTCACAGCTACAAGAGACCCAGTACTTC
TRBV19	TRBD2	-	TRBJ2-3	CASSGVAGGTDTQYF	TGTGCCAGTAGTGGGGTAGCGGGGGGCACAGATACGCAGTATTTT
TRBV5-6	-	-	TRBJ1-3	CASSLAGAGNTIYF	TGTGCCAGCAGCTTGGCAGGGGCTGGAAACACCATATATTTT
TRBV18	-	once	TRBJ1-2	CASSLPAGLNYGYTF	TGTGCCAGCTCACTTCCGGCAGGATTAAACTATGGCTACACCTTC
TRBV5-1	TRBD2	-	TRBJ2-1	CASSLAGTSVNNEQFF	TGCGCCAGCAGCTTGGCCGGGACTAGCGTAAACAATGAGCAGTTCTTC